This TCR beta chain was captured by sequencing in a study of T-cell memory formation after mild COVID-19. Study outcomes and limitations: Second-wave clones peaking on day 37 lacked confirmed SARS-CoV-2 specificity. Chiefly within CM and EM were the contracting CD4+ clones; CD8+ ones were within EMRA.

MiXCR was run by TCRdb on the 5' RACE reads, yielding one entry per CDR3 protein. The sample has 250,000 to 300,000 distinct CDR3 sequences; roughly 15% are singletons. Germline lookup yields CDR1 SGHTA and CDR2 FQGNSA. The CDR3 is 12 amino acids. Unmatched junction bases numbered 6, after V lost 6 bases and J lost 8 bases. This clonotype was seen a single time. Its antigen remains unidentified. Sequencing was done on a sample of PBMCs or a T cell subset sorted from them (not recorded which). The chain combines TRBV7-2 with TRBJ2-7; 8 bases align to TRBD2. This TCR was recovered from a man aged 18 to 29 who had mild COVID-19 (a few samples of this study predate the infection). Cell type and time point are not known. This chain's CDR3 is CASSNLAGQQYF. The CDR3 DNA follows: TGTGCCAGCAGTAACTTAGCGGGGCAGCAGTACTTC.